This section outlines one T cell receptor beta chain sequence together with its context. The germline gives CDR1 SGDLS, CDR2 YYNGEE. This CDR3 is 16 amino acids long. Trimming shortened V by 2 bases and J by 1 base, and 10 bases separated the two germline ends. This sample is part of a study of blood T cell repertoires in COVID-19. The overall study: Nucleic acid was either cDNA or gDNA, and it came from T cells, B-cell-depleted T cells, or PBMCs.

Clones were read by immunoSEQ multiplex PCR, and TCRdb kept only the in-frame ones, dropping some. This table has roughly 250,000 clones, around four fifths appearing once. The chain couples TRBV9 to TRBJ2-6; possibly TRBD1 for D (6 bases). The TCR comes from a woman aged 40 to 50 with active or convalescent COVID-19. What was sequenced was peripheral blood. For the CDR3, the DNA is TGTGCCAGCAGCGTTCTTCAGGGGTCTGGGGCCAACGTCCTGACTTTC. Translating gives CASSVLQGSGANVLTF.